This T cell receptor beta chain is drawn from a study of regulatory T cells in long-lasting Graves disease. This clonotype appeared many times. Construction of the TCR beta libraries employed iRepertoire HTBI primers in conjunction with Arm-PCR of CDR3 regions. TCRdb re-called the multiplex PCR reads through MiXCR, storing one row per CDR3 protein. This table holds fewer than 450,000 distinct CDR3 sequences, 15% found once. Described time point: newly diagnosed GD, antithyroid drugs for less than 3 months. With RNA extracted from PBMCs as input, the TCR library was made. The CDR3 extends over 15 amino acids. The V end was cut by 4 bases, the J end by 2 bases, with 12 bases between. Germline V gene lookup returns CDR1 MNHNS and CDR2 SASEGT. These data were also filed under a second study, of T cells in Graves' hyperthyroidism and ophthalmopathy.

The V and J genes are TRBV6-1 and TRBJ2-1, with D possibly matching TRBD1 (6 bases). This receptor was obtained from a woman aged 40 to 50 with Graves disease. The source material was peripheral blood mononuclear cells (PBMCs), sampled at new diagnosis, from a patient treated with antithyroid drugs. The CDR3 spells CASSAFRGAYNEQFF. The CDR3 DNA is TGTGCCAGCAGTGCGTTCAGGGGTGCCTACAATGAGCAGTTCTTC.